This T cell receptor (beta chain) was sequenced for a study of human T cells and chemical hapten exposure. About the study: Slight differences in pooled library volume were the main source of varying TCR yields across samples. Study-wide points: Versus controls, significantly more large CDR3 similarity clusters arose from expanded TCRs.

The library attached unique molecular identifiers to individual cDNA molecules. TCRdb recomputed calls from the RACE reads with MiXCR, one row per CDR3 protein. The sample lists some 400,000 distinct CDR3 sequences, approximately 5% occurring once. This clonotype showed up just a few times. Its specificity is not known. V gave up 3 bases and J gave up 3 bases, with 11 bases separating them. Germline lookup yields CDR1 SGHVS and CDR2 FNYEAQ. This CDR3 contains 14 residues. Specified time point: patch test 1, 2 weeks after DPC sensitization. Documented treatment: therapeutic diphenylcyclopropenone sensitization with weekly scalp DPC. Blood was drawn before each patch test was applied.

The material was whole blood, obtained in connection with sensitization to the hapten diphenylcyclopropenone (DPC). The rearrangement joins TRBV7-6 to TRBJ2-5; D not resolved. This receptor was taken from a woman between 50 and 59 years old with alopecia areata. Some clones in this sample may be carry-over from other donors' samples. CDR3 DNA sequence: TGTGCCAGCAGCTTCGACCCTGACAAAGAGACCCAGTACTTC. Protein sequence: CASSFDPDKETQYF.